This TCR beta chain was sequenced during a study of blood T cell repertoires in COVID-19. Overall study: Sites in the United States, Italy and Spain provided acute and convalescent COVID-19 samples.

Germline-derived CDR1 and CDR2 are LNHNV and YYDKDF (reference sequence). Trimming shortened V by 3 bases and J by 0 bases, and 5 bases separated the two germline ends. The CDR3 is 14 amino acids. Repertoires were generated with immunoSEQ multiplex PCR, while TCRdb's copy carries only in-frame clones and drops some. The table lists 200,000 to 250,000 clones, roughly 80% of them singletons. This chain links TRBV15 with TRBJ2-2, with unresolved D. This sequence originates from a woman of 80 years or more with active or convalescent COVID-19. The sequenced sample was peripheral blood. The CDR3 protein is CATSRSSNTGELFF. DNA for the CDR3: TGTGCCACCAGCAGGAGTTCGAACACCGGGGAGCTGTTTTTT.